Presented here are 17 T cell receptor beta chains from one specimen sequenced in a study of response to subunit inactivated influenza vaccine. One entry per CDR3 protein, called by TCRdb with MiXCR from the RT-PCR reads. The data show under 550,000 distinct CDR3 sequences, approximately 6.9% seen once. Sequencing was performed on PBMCs from blood, taken around 2 years after vaccination. These receptors were taken from a man aged 50-75 years who received an inactivated influenza vaccine.

This clonotype was observed a few times. This chain uses TRBV2 with TRBJ1-5; tentative D call: TRBD1 (5 bases). The germline V gene has CDR1 SNHLY and CDR2 FYNNEI. The CDR3 is 14 residues long. Trimming left V 8 bases short and J 4 bases short, with 15 bases between. The DNA for the CDR3 is TGTGCCAGCGCCCGTGGGGGTGGAAATCAGCCCCAGCATTTT. Residues: CASARGGGNQPQHF.

This clonotype was picked up a small number of times. This chain uses TRBV7-8 with TRBJ2-7; TRBD1 agrees at 7 bases. Germline trimming cut 4 bases from V and 2 bases from J; bases unmatched to any gene: 11. CDR1 and CDR2 from the germline V gene are SGHVS and FQNEAQ. The CDR3 has 16 residues. CDR3 nucleotides: TGTGCCAGCAGCTCCAGGACCAACAGGGGACCCTACGAGCAGTACTTC. Translated, it gives CASSSRTNRGPYEQYF.

In this sample, this clonotype turned up a few times. V gene TRBV6-1 combines with J gene TRBJ2-7, with a tentative D call TRBD1 (6 bases). CDR1 and CDR2 (germline): MNHNS, SASEGT. This CDR3 region has 13 residues. The germline V and J ends were trimmed by 8 bases and 6 bases, with 17 bases remaining between them. CDR3 nucleotides: TGTGCCAGCGGGAGAGGGGGTGACGGCGAGCAGTACTTC. Encoded protein: CASGRGGDGEQYF.

A remark on this clonotype: The germline gene is not matched at one end of the junction; a read error may be the cause. The chain is built from TRBV14 and TRBJ2-1; D is unresolved. Germline V gene data show CDR1 as SGHDN and CDR2 as FVKESK. This CDR3 is 13 amino acids long. The CDR3 nucleotides are TGTTCCAGCAGCCAAGCACTGGCGTCCGAGCAGTTCTTC. Amino acid sequence: CSSSQALASEQFF.

V and J are TRBV7-2 and TRBJ1-5; 8 nucleotides agree with TRBD1. J gave up 5 bases and V 5 bases, and 5 bases lay outside the gene matches. CDR3 size: 14 residues. The germline V gene encodes CDR1 SGHTA and CDR2 FQGNSA. This chain's CDR3 is CASSAGGRYQPQHF. The CDR3 coding sequence is TGTGCCAGCAGCGCAGGGGGCAGATATCAGCCCCAGCATTTT.

At least ten counts were recorded for this clonotype. This chain joins TRBV6-5 and TRBJ1-5; maybe TRBD1 (5 bases). The germline V gene encodes CDR1 MNHEY and CDR2 SVGAGI. Trimming cost V 2 bases and J 6 bases, with 14 bases left between them. The CDR3 length is 15 residues. CDR3 residues: CASSYSQGRGQPQHF. The CDR3 DNA reads as TGTGCCAGCAGTTACAGCCAGGGTAGGGGTCAGCCCCAGCATTTT.

The V and J genes are TRBV20-1 and TRBJ2-7; D call uncertain. V was clipped by 1 base and J by 2 bases, with 15 bases between them. This CDR3 comprises 15 residues. The V gene's germline CDR1 is DFQATT and CDR2 SNEGSKA (reference sequence). CDR3 bases: TGCAGTGCTAGAGTTTGGGCCCCTGTGACCTACGAGCAGTACTTC. Its translation is CSARVWAPVTYEQYF.

J is TRBJ2-3 and V is TRBV20-1; the match to TRBD2 covers 8 bases. Losses at the gene ends were 6 bases for V and 1 base for J; bases not matched to a gene: 9. CDR3 size: 15 residues. The V gene's germline CDR1 is DFQATT and CDR2 SNEGSKA (reference sequence). This CDR3 reads CSAYARAGGTDTQYF. In DNA form, the CDR3 reads TGCAGTGCCTACGCCCGAGCGGGGGGCACAGATACGCAGTATTTT.

J is TRBJ1-1 and V is TRBV5-1; weak D call: TRBD1 (6 bases). The germline gives CDR1 SGHRS, CDR2 YFSETQ. The CDR3 consists of 14 residues. Trimming stripped 0 bases from V and 6 bases from J, with 12 bases between. The CDR3 is CASSLDRAEAEAFF. For the CDR3, the DNA is TGCGCCAGCAGCTTGGACAGGGCTGAGGCTGAAGCTTTCTTT.

In this sample, this clonotype turned up a few times. The gene calls are TRBV5-1 and TRBJ2-7; 9 bases align to TRBD2. The CDR3 contains 16 residues. Germline trimming cut 4 bases from V and 2 bases from J; bases unmatched to any gene: 10. Per the germline V gene, CDR1 is SGHRS and CDR2 is YFSETQ. Here the CDR3 DNA reads TGCGCCAGCAGCCCGCGGGTAGCGGGAGTGACCTACGAGCAGTACTTC. Translation gives CASSPRVAGVTYEQYF.

This clonotype was observed a few times. CDR3 protein: CASSPIATGDTQYF. The CDR3 nucleotides are TGTGCCAGCAGCCCAATCGCGACAGGGGATACGCAGTATTTT. V is TRBV11-2 and J is TRBJ2-3, with 7 bases identical to TRBD1. Germline V gene lookup returns CDR1 SGHAT and CDR2 FQNNGV. CDR3 length: 14 amino acids. After removal of 5 bases from V and 6 bases from J, the junction contained 8 bases not matched to a gene.

This clonotype occurred many times. The gene calls are TRBV7-2 and TRBJ2-5, with 11 nucleotides matching TRBD1. From germline, CDR1 is SGHTA and CDR2 FQGNSA. V shed 4 bases and J 2 bases; nucleotides not matched to a gene: 3. The CDR3 is 15 residues long. The CDR3: CASSYGQGAQETQYF. The DNA of the CDR3 is TGTGCCAGCAGCTACGGACAGGGGGCGCAAGAGACCCAGTACTTC.

This clonotype was picked up a small number of times. This sequence joins TRBV9 and TRBJ2-7; 7 nucleotides match TRBD2. Looked up from germline, CDR1 is SGDLS and CDR2 is YYNGEE. The V and J ends lost 0 bases and 0 bases, in that order; junction bases with no gene match: 6. The CDR3 runs to 16 residues. The CDR3 loop is CASSVGSGEPSYEQYF. The CDR3 DNA reads TGTGCCAGCAGCGTAGGGAGCGGGGAGCCCTCCTACGAGCAGTACTTC.

V and J are TRBV20-1 and TRBJ2-2; no clear D. Germline V gene lookup returns CDR1 DFQATT and CDR2 SNEGSKA (reference sequence). Trimming took off 6 bases at V and 2 bases at J, with 4 bases between the two ends. This CDR3 contains 11 residues. The CDR3: CSARNTGELFF. For the CDR3, the DNA is TGCAGTGCAAGAAACACCGGGGAGCTGTTTTTT.

This clonotype was found many times. J is TRBJ2-7 and V is TRBV15; 9 positions match TRBD1. V trimming: 4 bases; J trimming: 1 base; junction bases outside the gene matches: 2. The germline gives CDR1 LNHNV, CDR2 YYDKDF (reference sequence). CDR3 size: 14 residues. This chain's CDR3 is CATSKTGGSYEQYF. CDR3 sequence (DNA): TGTGCCACCAGCAAGACAGGGGGGTCCTACGAGCAGTACTTC.

The chain employs TRBV20-1 and TRBJ2-7, with D tentatively TRBD1 or TRBD2 (5 bases each). Trimming took off 0 bases at V and 6 bases at J, with 12 bases between the two ends. This CDR3 has 13 amino acids. Germline assignment: CDR1 DFQATT and CDR2 SNEGSKA (reference sequence). The CDR3 DNA reads TGCAGTGCTAGAGAGACTTCGAGGGGCGAGCAGTACTTC. Amino acids: CSARETSRGEQYF.

The rearrangement joins TRBV7-9 to TRBJ2-3; TRBD2 matches at 9 bases. The CDR3 spans 15 residues. Germline CDR1 reads SEHNR; CDR2 reads FQNEAQ (reference sequence). V lost 1 base and J lost 6; bases outside the gene matches: 5. The CDR3 coding sequence is TGTGCCAGCAGCTTAGTGCTTAGCGGGAGTGATACGCAGTATTTT. This gives the protein CASSLVLSGSDTQYF.